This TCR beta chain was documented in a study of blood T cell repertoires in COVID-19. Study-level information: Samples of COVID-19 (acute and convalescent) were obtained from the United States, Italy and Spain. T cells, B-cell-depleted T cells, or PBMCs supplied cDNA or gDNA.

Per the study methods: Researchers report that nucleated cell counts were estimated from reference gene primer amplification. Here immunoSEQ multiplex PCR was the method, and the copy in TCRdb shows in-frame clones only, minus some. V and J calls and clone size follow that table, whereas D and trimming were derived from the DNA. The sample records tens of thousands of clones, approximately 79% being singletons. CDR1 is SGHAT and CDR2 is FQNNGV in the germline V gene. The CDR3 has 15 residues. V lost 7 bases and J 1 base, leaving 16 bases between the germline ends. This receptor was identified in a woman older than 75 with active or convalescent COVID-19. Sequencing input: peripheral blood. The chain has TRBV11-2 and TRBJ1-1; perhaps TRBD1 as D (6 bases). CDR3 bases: TGTGCCAGCACCTGGGACAACCTTTCGAACACTGAAGCTTTCTTT. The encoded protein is CASTWDNLSNTEAFF.